These 13 T cell receptor beta chains share one sample of origin, sequenced in a study of metastatic and nonmetastatic thyroid tumors. TCRdb re-called clones from the PCR reads using MiXCR. This table has 53,000 or so clones, approximately 22% appearing once. Patients had received no treatment of any kind before thyroid surgery. Sequencing used blood. Receptors were obtained from a female donor with papillary thyroid cancer or a benign thyroid nodule (not recorded which). Some clones in this sample may be carry-over from other donors' samples.

At least ten counts were recorded for this clone. The chain joins TRBV28 to TRBJ2-1; TRBD2 aligns across 9 bases. The germline gives CDR1 MDHEN, CDR2 SYDVKM. This CDR3 contains 17 residues. Trimming took 5 bases from V and 3 from J; bases not matched to a gene: 11. CDR3 nucleotide sequence: TGTGCCAGCAGTCCGACTAGCGGAAATCCTCGCTACAATGAGCAGTTCTTC. Its protein product is CASSPTSGNPRYNEQFF.

On this clone: Being one base from a much bigger clone, this may be a read error. At the DNA level, this CDR3 is encoded by other sequences in the same sample as well. The chain combines TRBV29-1 with TRBJ2-6; possibly TRBD1 for D (5 bases). Germline V gene sequence: CDR1 SQVTM, CDR2 ANQGSEA. The length of the CDR3 is 12 residues. The DNA of the CDR3 is TGCAGCGTTCCCTCTGGGGCCAACGTACTGACTTTC. Its translation: CSVPSGANVLTF. The full variable domain, its missing parts supplied by reference TRBV29-1 and TRBJ2-6, is SAVISQKPSRDICQRGTSLTIQCQVDSQVTMMFWYRQQPGQSLTLIATANQGSEATYESGFVIDKFPISRPNLTFSTLTVSNMSPEDSSIYLCSVPSGANVLTFGAGSRLTVL.

This clone has at least ten counts. This sequence joins TRBV12-3 or TRBV12-4 and TRBJ1-5, with 7 positions matching TRBD1. There are 15 residues in the CDR3. V shed 2 bases and J 3 bases; nucleotides not matched to a gene: 4. CDR3 in amino acids: CASSLRTGFNQPQHF. The CDR3 DNA reads TGTGCCAGCAGTTTACGGACAGGATTCAATCAGCCCCAGCATTTT.

V usage is TRBV18 and J usage is TRBJ2-1, with 9 bases aligning to TRBD2. CDR3 size: 14 residues. V gave up 5 bases and J gave up 8 bases; unmatched junction bases: 7. Germline V lookup: CDR1 KGHSH, CDR2 LQKENI. CDR3: CASSENSGGDEQFF. In DNA form, the CDR3 reads TGTGCCAGCTCAGAGAATAGCGGGGGAGATGAGCAGTTCTTC.

Regarding this clone: This may stem from a read error, because a much larger clone lies one nucleotide away. J is TRBJ2-4 and V is TRBV20-1; TRBD2 matches 11 bases. Losses at the gene ends were 1 base for V and 6 bases for J; bases not matched to a gene: 11. The CDR3 loop spans 17 amino acids. Germline-derived CDR1 and CDR2 are DFQATT and SNEGSKA (reference sequence). The CDR3 sequence is CSARVWGLAVSINIQYF. CDR3 coding DNA: TGCAGTGCTAGAGTGTGGGGACTAGCGGTGAGCATAAACATTCAGTACTTC.

This clone was seen a handful of times. A much bigger clone sits one base away, suggesting this may be a read error. No DNA is shown, since the ends of the CDR3 on it are uncertain; the CDR3 is the one TCRdb lists. This chain connects TRBV9 to TRBJ2-5; TRBD2 was called by the table and not checked on the DNA. The CDR3 numbers 12 amino acids, ends counted. Looked up from germline, CDR1 is SGDLS and CDR2 is YYNGEE. CDR3 sequence: CASSVGEGAKYF.

This clone was observed many times. This chain links TRBV9 with TRBJ1-5; 7 bases fit TRBD1. This CDR3 has 16 amino acids. J lost 2 bases, V lost 3 bases, and 8 bases had no gene match. Germline V gives CDR1 SGDLS, CDR2 YYNGEE. The CDR3 spells CASSDDRALGNQPQHF. Written as DNA, the CDR3 is TGTGCCAGCAGCGACGACAGGGCATTGGGCAATCAGCCCCAGCATTTT. The full variable domain, with the rest looked up from reference TRBV9 and TRBJ1-5, is DSGVTQTPKHLITATGQRVTLRCSPRSGDLSVYWYQQSLDQGLQFLIQYYNGEERAKGNILERFSAQQFPDLHSELNLSSLELGDSALYFCASSDDRALGNQPQHFGDGTRLSIL.

In this sample, this clone turned up many times. J is TRBJ2-1 and V is TRBV18; either TRBD1 or TRBD2 may supply D (5 bases each). The CDR3 contains 13 residues. CDR1 is KGHSH, CDR2 LQKENI, per germline. V gave up 4 bases and J gave up 7 bases, with 11 bases separating them. This CDR3 is CASSLSGTNEQFF. The CDR3 DNA reads TGTGCCAGCTCACTATCCGGGACGAATGAGCAGTTCTTC.

This clone was picked up many times. The chain is built from TRBV18 and TRBJ1-3; D ambiguous. The CDR3 is made up of 17 amino acids. CDR1 is KGHSH, CDR2 LQKENI, per germline. Trimming took off 2 bases at V and 4 bases at J, with 18 bases between the two ends. The DNA of the CDR3 is TGTGCCAGCTCACCAGGCCGCATCAAGGGTACCGGAAACACCATATATTTT. This gives the protein CASSPGRIKGTGNTIYF. Full variable domain (remainder filled in from reference TRBV18 and TRBJ1-3): NAGVMQNPRHLVRRRGQEARLRCSPMKGHSHVYWYRQLPEEGLKFMVYLQKENIIDESGMPKERFSAEFPKEGPSILRIQQVVRGDSAAYFCASSPGRIKGTGNTIYFGEGSWLTVV.

There are many counts of this clone. Written as DNA, the CDR3 is TGTGCCACCAGAAGGCAGGAAGCTAGAAACGAGCAGTACTTC. This translates into CATRRQEARNEQYF. The genes are TRBV2 and TRBJ2-7; D gene ambiguous. CDR1 and CDR2 (germline): SNHLY, FYNNEI. The length of the CDR3 is 14 residues. The V end lost 10 bases, the J end lost 5 bases, and 21 bases lay between the germline ends.

On this clone: Being one base from a much bigger clone, this may be a read error. The same CDR3 is also encoded by other DNA sequences in this sample. The CDR3: CATSRDRKTGGSYNEQFF. CDR3 coding DNA: TGTGCCACCAGCAGAGATCGGAAGACAGGGGGATCCTACAATGAGCAGTTTTTC. V and J are TRBV15 and TRBJ2-1, with 9 bases that match TRBD1. The CDR3 covers 18 residues. CDR1 LNHNV and CDR2 YYDKDF come from the germline V gene (reference sequence). The variable domain in full, completed from reference TRBV15 and TRBJ2-1, reads DAMVIQNPRYQVTQFGKPVTLSCSQTLNHNVMYWYQQKSSQAPKLLFHYYDKDFNNEADTPDNFQSRRPNTSFCFLDIRSPGLGDTAMYLCATSRDRKTGGSYNEQFFGPGTRLTVL.

This clone was detected ten times or more. The chain employs TRBV5-1 and TRBJ2-3; D remains ambiguous. V gave up 5 bases and J gave up 0 bases, with 10 bases separating them. Per germline, CDR1 SGHRS and CDR2 YFSETQ. CDR3 length equals 14 residues. This CDR3 reads CASSVVGSTDTQYF. In DNA form, the CDR3 reads TGCGCCAGCAGTGTTGTGGGGAGCACAGATACGCAGTATTTT.

This clone showed up just a few times. A much larger clone lies one base from this, so it may be a read error. The chain couples TRBV29-1 to TRBJ1-1; no firm D call. Trimming took 7 bases from V and 6 from J, leaving 21 bases between them. The germline CDR1 and CDR2 sequences are SQVTM and ANQGSEA. The CDR3 runs 14 residues. The CDR3 DNA sequence: TGCAGCGGGTATCTTTCGGGTGAGCCGTCTGAAGCTTTCTTT. The encoded protein is CSGYLSGEPSEAFF.